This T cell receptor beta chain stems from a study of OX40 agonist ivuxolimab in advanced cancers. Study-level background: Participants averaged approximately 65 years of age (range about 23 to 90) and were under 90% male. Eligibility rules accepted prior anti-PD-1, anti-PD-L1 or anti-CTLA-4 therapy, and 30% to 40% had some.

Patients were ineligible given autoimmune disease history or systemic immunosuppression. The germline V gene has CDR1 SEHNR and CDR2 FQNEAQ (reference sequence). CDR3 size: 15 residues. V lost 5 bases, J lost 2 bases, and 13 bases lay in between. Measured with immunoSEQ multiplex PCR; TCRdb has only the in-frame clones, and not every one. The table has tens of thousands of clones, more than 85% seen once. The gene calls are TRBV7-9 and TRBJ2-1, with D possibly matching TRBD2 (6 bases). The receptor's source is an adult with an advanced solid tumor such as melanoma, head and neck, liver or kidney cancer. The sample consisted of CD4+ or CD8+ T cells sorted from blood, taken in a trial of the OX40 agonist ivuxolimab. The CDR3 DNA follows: TGTGCCAGCAGCGGACGGGACTCAACCTACAATGAGCAGTTCTTC. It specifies CASSGRDSTYNEQFF. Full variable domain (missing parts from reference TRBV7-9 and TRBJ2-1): DTGVSQNPRHKITKRGQNVTFRCDPISEHNRLYWYRQTLGQGPEFLTYFQNEAQLEKSRLLSDRFSAERPKGSFSTLEIQRTEQGDSAMYLCASSGRDSTYNEQFFGPGTRLTVL.